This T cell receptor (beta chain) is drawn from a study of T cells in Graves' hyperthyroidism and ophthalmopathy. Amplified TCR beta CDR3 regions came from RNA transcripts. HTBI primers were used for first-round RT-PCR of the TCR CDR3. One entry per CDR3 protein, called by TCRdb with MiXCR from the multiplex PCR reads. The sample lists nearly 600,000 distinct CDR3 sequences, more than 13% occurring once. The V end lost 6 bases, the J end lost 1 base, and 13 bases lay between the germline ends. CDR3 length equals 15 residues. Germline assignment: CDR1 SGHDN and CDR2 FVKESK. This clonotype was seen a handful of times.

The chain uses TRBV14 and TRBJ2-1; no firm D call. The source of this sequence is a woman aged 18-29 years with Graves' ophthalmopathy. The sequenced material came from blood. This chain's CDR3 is CASRPSESSYNEQFF. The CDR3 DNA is TGTGCCAGCAGACCCAGCGAATCTTCCTACAATGAGCAGTTCTTC.